These 21 T cell receptor beta chains were all obtained from the same sample, sequenced in a study of T cell changes during pregnancy in multiple sclerosis. Generated by immunoSEQ multiplex PCR, the TCRdb table keeps only in-frame clones and is missing some. The sample gives approximately 85,000 clones, roughly 92% of which show up once; roughly 2.5% is in the top ten. The starting material was peripheral blood, obtained in the first trimester of pregnancy. The origin of the receptors is a female donor with multiple sclerosis, enrolled in a pregnancy study.

The chain joins TRBV5-1 to TRBJ2-1, with 7 nucleotides matching TRBD2. The CDR3 is 16 amino acids. The V gene end was trimmed by 2 bases and the J gene end by 2 bases; junction bases not matched to a gene: 7. Germline CDR1 is SGHRS and CDR2 is YFSETQ. CDR3 bases: TGCGCCAGCAGCTTTGGCGGGGGTTCCGCCTACAATGAGCAGTTCTTC. Translated: CASSFGGGSAYNEQFF.

V is TRBV6-5 and J is TRBJ2-7; 8 bases match TRBD2. This CDR3 region has 14 residues. J was trimmed by 5 bases and V by 6 bases; bases with no gene match: 9. The germline V gene has CDR1 MNHEY and CDR2 SVGAGI. In nucleotides, the CDR3 is TGTGCCAGCAGATTCCGGGGGGGCAATGACGAGCAGTACTTC. Its protein is CASRFRGGNDEQYF.

The chain employs TRBV27 and TRBJ2-7, with 13 bases matching TRBD2. Per germline, CDR1 MNHEY and CDR2 SMNVEV (reference sequence). The V gene end was trimmed by 7 bases and the J gene end by 6 bases; junction bases not matched to a gene: 12. The CDR3 has 16 amino acids. The CDR3 sequence: CASTTWTSGRISEQYF. CDR3 in DNA: TGTGCCAGCACAACCTGGACTAGCGGGAGAATATCCGAGCAGTACTTC.

The genes are TRBV29-1 and TRBJ1-1; no clear D gene. V lost 4 bases, J lost 0 bases, and 12 bases lay in between. Per the germline V gene, CDR1 is SQVTM and CDR2 is ANQGSEA. This CDR3 is 14 amino acids long. This CDR3 reads CSVVRVLMNTEAFF. The CDR3 region has the DNA TGCAGCGTTGTGCGGGTACTCATGAACACTGAAGCTTTCTTT.

The chain is built from TRBV5-4 and TRBJ1-1; D remains ambiguous. The V end lost 2 bases, the J end lost 1 base, and 12 bases lay between the germline ends. The V gene's germline CDR1 is SGHNT and CDR2 YYREEE (reference sequence). CDR3 size: 15 residues. DNA of the CDR3: TGTGCCAGCAGCTTAAAAACGGTAAAGAACACTGAAGCTTTCTTT. Translating it yields CASSLKTVKNTEAFF.

The chain links TRBV7-8 to TRBJ2-3; 11 bases are shared with TRBD2. Germline loops: CDR1 SGHVS, CDR2 FQNEAQ. The CDR3 runs 19 residues. V was pared by 1 base and J by 4 bases, with 13 bases of the junction left unmatched. The CDR3 DNA sequence: TGTGCCAGCAGCTTAGTCTACGAGGCTAGCGGGAGGTTATCAGATACGCAGTATTTT. Translating gives CASSLVYEASGRLSDTQYF.

V is TRBV5-4 and J is TRBJ2-5; TRBD2 is a possible D gene (5 bases). Germline V CDR1 and CDR2: SGHNT, YYREEE (reference sequence). Trimming left V 0 bases short and J 6 bases short, with 9 bases between. The CDR3 sequence is 13 residues long. CDR3 protein: CASSLDSGKTQYF. In nucleotides, the CDR3 is TGTGCCAGCAGCTTGGATTCGGGGAAGACCCAGTACTTC. Variable domain in full (rest from reference TRBV5-4 and TRBJ2-5): ETGVTQSPTHLIKTRGQQVTLRCSSQSGHNTVSWYQQALGQGPQFIFQYYREEENGRGNFPPRFSGLQFPNYSSELNVNALELDDSALYLCASSLDSGKTQYFGPGTRLLVL.

This sequence joins TRBV19 and TRBJ2-3; 7 nucleotides match TRBD1. Per germline, CDR1 LNHDA and CDR2 SQIVND (reference sequence). Unmatched junction bases numbered 13, after V lost 7 bases and J lost 6 bases. This CDR3 is 15 amino acids long. The CDR3 sequence: CASTLDPGQWDTQYF. The CDR3 region has the DNA TGTGCCAGTACCCTGGACCCGGGACAGTGGGATACGCAGTATTTT.

This clone was seen a single time. The J gene is TRBJ1-1, the V gene TRBV5-6, with 11 bases lining up with TRBD1. This CDR3 contains 15 residues. In germline, CDR1 is SGHDT, CDR2 YYEEEE. V trimming: 3 bases; J trimming: 5 bases; junction bases outside the gene matches: 6. The CDR3 bases are TGTGCCAGCAGCTGGGGGACAGGGGGTAATACTGAAGCTTTCTTT. Translation gives CASSWGTGGNTEAFF.

The chain uses TRBV7-9 and TRBJ2-3; 9 bases are shared with TRBD1. V was clipped by 2 bases and J by 7 bases; unmatched bases: 4. Germline assignment: CDR1 SEHNR and CDR2 FQNEAQ (reference sequence). This CDR3 contains 14 residues. The CDR3 loop is CASSLIQGANTQYF. Here the CDR3 DNA reads TGTGCCAGCAGCTTAATACAGGGGGCAAATACGCAGTATTTT.

A single count supports this clone. The junction differs from germline at one of its ends, possibly a read error. The chain carries TRBV9 and TRBJ2-5; TRBD1 agrees at 9 bases. The CDR3 covers 14 residues. In germline, CDR1 is SGDLS, CDR2 YYNGEE. CDR3 bases: TGTGCCGGCAGCGTCGGACAGGGGATCGAGACCCAGTACTTC. Encoded protein: CAGSVGQGIETQYF.

This chain connects TRBV11-2 to TRBJ1-1; D remains unclear. Per germline, CDR1 SGHAT and CDR2 FQNNGV. The CDR3 consists of 14 residues. V dropped 1 base and J dropped 1 base, with 7 bases sitting between them. The CDR3 loop is CASSLARGNTEAFF. CDR3 DNA sequence: TGTGCCAGCAGCTTAGCCCGGGGGAACACTGAAGCTTTCTTT.

The gene calls are TRBV28 and TRBJ2-7, with D perhaps matching TRBD2 (5 bases). The germline V and J ends were trimmed by 5 bases and 3 bases, with 14 bases remaining between them. CDR1 and CDR2 from the germline V gene are MDHEN and SYDVKM. This CDR3 comprises 14 residues. CDR3 residues: CASSANERDYEQYF. CDR3 nucleotide sequence: TGTGCCAGCAGTGCTAATGAGAGGGACTACGAGCAGTACTTC.

The chain combines TRBV9 with TRBJ2-3, with a possible D match to TRBD2 (7 bases). V was shortened by 0 bases and J by 6 bases, with 20 bases between the two germline ends. Germline loops: CDR1 SGDLS, CDR2 YYNGEE. The length of the CDR3 is 17 residues. The CDR3: CASSVDPAGAPLDTQYF. CDR3 DNA sequence: TGTGCCAGCAGCGTAGATCCGGCGGGGGCCCCACTGGATACGCAGTATTTT.

V gene TRBV5-1 combines with J gene TRBJ1-2; D is uncertain. This CDR3 has 13 residues. CDR1 and CDR2 from the germline V gene are SGHRS and YFSETQ. V was cut by 0 bases and J by 2 bases, with 5 bases left in between. The CDR3 sequence: CASSLVRNYGYTF. The DNA of the CDR3 is TGCGCCAGCAGCTTGGTGCGGAACTATGGCTACACCTTC.

This chain joins TRBV6-5 and TRBJ2-7, with 10 bases fitting TRBD1. The length of the CDR3 is 13 residues. With V trimmed by 5 bases and J by 5 bases, 3 bases remained unmatched. Germline V gene sequence: CDR1 MNHEY, CDR2 SVGAGI. Here the CDR3 reads CASSEDRGDEQYF. The CDR3 DNA reads TGTGCCAGCAGTGAGGACAGGGGGGACGAGCAGTACTTC.

The chain carries TRBV11-1 and TRBJ2-7, with 9 nucleotides matching TRBD1. Unmatched junction bases numbered 9, after V lost 5 bases and J lost 4 bases. CDR3 size: 15 residues. CDR1 is SGHAT, CDR2 FQDESV, per germline (reference sequence). CDR3 in DNA: TGTGCCAGCAGCCTGAGGACAGGGGACTTTTACGAGCAGTACTTC. It specifies CASSLRTGDFYEQYF.

The V and J genes are TRBV2 and TRBJ2-5; weak D call: TRBD2 (5 bases). V lost 4 bases and J lost 2, with 14 bases in between. This CDR3 comprises 15 residues. Germline V CDR1 and CDR2: SNHLY, FYNNEI. The DNA for the CDR3 is TGTGCCAGCAGTGCCGAGCCAGGACTGCAAGAGACCCAGTACTTC. Residues: CASSAEPGLQETQYF.

CDR3 in DNA: TGTGCCATCAGTGGGACAGCCAGCAATCAGCCCCAGCATTTT. It yields the protein CAISGTASNQPQHF. The chain joins TRBV10-3 to TRBJ1-5; D may be TRBD1 (6 bases). Deletions cut 4 bases from V and 1 base from J, with 8 bases between. This CDR3 has 14 residues. Germline V gene lookup returns CDR1 ENHRY and CDR2 SYGVKD.

This clone was detected once. The CDR3 spells CAWSEDRGRDTQYF. CDR3 nucleotides: TGTGCCTGGAGTGAGGACAGGGGGCGAGATACGCAGTATTTT. The chain has TRBV30 and TRBJ2-3; 11 positions agree with TRBD1. Trimming cost V 1 base and J 5 bases; bases outside gene matches: 2. This CDR3 contains 14 residues. Germline CDR1 GTSNPN, CDR2 SVGIG (reference sequence).

This clone occurred once. This rearrangement joins TRBV19 to TRBJ2-4, with unresolved D. This CDR3 spans 17 amino acids. Trimming stripped 0 bases from V and 0 bases from J, with 12 bases between. Germline V lookup: CDR1 LNHDA, CDR2 SQIVND (reference sequence). CDR3 coding DNA: TGTGCCAGTAGTATAGATCCGACTTACTTAGCCAAAAACATTCAGTACTTC. The encoded protein is CASSIDPTYLAKNIQYF. Full variable domain (remainder filled in from reference TRBV19 and TRBJ2-4): DGGITQSPKYLFRKEGQNVTLSCEQNLNHDAMYWYRQDPGQGLRLIYYSQIVNDFQKGDIAEGYSVSREKKESFPLTVTSAQKNPTAFYLCASSIDPTYLAKNIQYFGAGTRLSVL.